This TCR beta chain was recovered during a study of blood T cells in healthy people across ages. Details on this clonotype: The antigen is undetermined.

A second PCR, run for roughly 7 to 12 cycles, used a sample-barcoded 5' primer plus a J-beta primer mix. TCRdb reprocessed the 5' RACE reads via MiXCR and lists one record per CDR3 protein. This sample has about 620,000 distinct CDR3 sequences; 20% to 25% occur once, and the top ten carry 3% to 4%. Germline V lookup: CDR1 MNHNS, CDR2 SASEGT. The CDR3 is 15 amino acids. Trimming removed 1 base at V and 2 bases at J, with 11 bases between. Study-wide results and caveats: Underestimates were what the diversity estimates from one million T cells were considered to be. Long-lived donors had more naive CD4+ cells and higher diversity than aged donors. With unsorted PBMCs, a conclusive comparison of naive versus antigen-experienced cells was not possible.

This receptor was obtained from a man between 65 and 80 years old in good health. The sample was blood. The chain recombines TRBV6-1 with TRBJ2-5; D may be TRBD1 (5 bases). This CDR3 is CASSEGPGRQETQYF. The DNA of the CDR3 is TGTGCCAGCAGTGAAGGACCAGGGCGGCAAGAGACCCAGTACTTC.